This TCR beta chain was sequenced in a study of PD-1 blockade in classical Hodgkin lymphoma. Points from the study as a whole: There remain no defined causes for the repertoire differences, which possibly reflect disease activity or prior therapy. Reports described newly diagnosed patients as having lower baseline TCR diversity than healthy donors. Partial responders and progressors had significantly lower baseline TCR diversity. At C4D1, TCR diversity had climbed significantly for CD4+ cells, though not for CD8+ cells.

Germline V CDR1 and CDR2: GTSNPN, SVGIG (reference sequence). V lost 1 base, J lost 5 bases, and 5 bases lay in between. The CDR3 has 11 residues. Measured with immunoSEQ multiplex PCR; TCRdb has only the in-frame clones, and not every one. The sample lists 29,000 or so clones, 60% to 75% occurring once. Exposure to brentuximab vedotin varied, and each patient had relapsed following autologous stem cell transplantation. Only one count was recorded for this clone. No antigen is known for it. The sample here was peripheral blood mononuclear cells (PBMCs), taken before the second cycle of nivolumab. The TCR originated in a human donor with classical Hodgkin lymphoma. The chain recombines TRBV30 with TRBJ1-1; D unclear. The CDR3 DNA reads TGTGCCTGGAGTGGTCGGACTGAAGCTTTCTTT. Protein sequence: CAWSGRTEAFF.